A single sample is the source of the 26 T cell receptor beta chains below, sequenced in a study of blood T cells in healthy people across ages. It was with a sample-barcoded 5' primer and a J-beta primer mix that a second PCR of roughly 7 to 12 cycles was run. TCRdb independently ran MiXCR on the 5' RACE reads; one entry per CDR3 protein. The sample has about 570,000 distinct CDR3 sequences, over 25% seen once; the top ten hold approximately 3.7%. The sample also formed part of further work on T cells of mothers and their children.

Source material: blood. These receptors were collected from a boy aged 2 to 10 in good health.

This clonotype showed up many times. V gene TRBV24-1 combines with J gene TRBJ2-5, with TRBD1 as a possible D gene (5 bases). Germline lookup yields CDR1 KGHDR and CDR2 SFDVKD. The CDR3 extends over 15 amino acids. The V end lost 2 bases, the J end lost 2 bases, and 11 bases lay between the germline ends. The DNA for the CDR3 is TGTGCCACCAGTGATTCAGGGTCGGCTCAAGAGACCCAGTACTTC. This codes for CATSDSGSAQETQYF.

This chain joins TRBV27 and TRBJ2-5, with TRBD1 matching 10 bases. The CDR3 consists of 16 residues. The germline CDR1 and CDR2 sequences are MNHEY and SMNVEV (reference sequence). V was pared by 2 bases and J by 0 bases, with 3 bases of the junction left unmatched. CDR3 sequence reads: CASSLRGQGYQETQYF. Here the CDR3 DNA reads TGTGCCAGCAGTTTAAGGGGACAGGGGTACCAAGAGACCCAGTACTTC.

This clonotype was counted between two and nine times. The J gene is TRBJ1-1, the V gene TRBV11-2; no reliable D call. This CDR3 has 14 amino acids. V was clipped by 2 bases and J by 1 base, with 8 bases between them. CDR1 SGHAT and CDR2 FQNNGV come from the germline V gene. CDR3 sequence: CASSLYQKNTEAFF. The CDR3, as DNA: TGTGCCAGCAGCTTATATCAGAAGAACACTGAAGCTTTCTTT.

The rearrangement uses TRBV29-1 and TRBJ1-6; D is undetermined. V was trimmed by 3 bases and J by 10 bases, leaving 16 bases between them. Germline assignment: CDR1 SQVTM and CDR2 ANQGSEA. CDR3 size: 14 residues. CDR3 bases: TGCAGCGTTGAGTTGATGGGAACGCGGTCACCCCTCCACTTT. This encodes CSVELMGTRSPLHF.

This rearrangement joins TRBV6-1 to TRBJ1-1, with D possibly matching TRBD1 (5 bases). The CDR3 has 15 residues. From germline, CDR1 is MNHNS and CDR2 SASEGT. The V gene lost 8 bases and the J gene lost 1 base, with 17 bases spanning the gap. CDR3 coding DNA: TGTGCCAGCGGTGCGACAGACCGGGAGAACACTGAAGCTTTCTTT. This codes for CASGATDRENTEAFF.

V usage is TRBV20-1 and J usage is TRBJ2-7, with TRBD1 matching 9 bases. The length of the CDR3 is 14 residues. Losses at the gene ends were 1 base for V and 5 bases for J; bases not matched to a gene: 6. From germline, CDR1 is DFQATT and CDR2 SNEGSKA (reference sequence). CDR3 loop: CSARGDRVSNEQYF. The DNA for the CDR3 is TGCAGTGCTAGAGGGGACAGGGTGTCCAACGAGCAGTACTTC.

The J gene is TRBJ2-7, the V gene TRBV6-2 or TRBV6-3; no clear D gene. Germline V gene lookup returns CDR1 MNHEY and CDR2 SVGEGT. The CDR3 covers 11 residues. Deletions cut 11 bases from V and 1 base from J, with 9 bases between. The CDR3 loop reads CAGQVSYEQYF. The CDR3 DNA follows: TGTGCCGGCCAAGTGTCCTACGAGCAGTACTTC.

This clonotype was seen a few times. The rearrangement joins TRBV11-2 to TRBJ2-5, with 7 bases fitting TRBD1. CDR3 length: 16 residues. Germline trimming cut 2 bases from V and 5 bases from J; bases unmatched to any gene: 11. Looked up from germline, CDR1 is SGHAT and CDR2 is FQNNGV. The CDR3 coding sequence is TGTGCCAGCAGCTTAAGTGCACAGGGGAAATGGGAGACCCAGTACTTC. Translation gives CASSLSAQGKWETQYF. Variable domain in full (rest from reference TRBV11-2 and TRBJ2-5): EAGVAQSPRYKIIEKRQSVAFWCNPISGHATLYWYQQILGQGPKLLIQFQNNGVVDDSQLPKDRFSAERLKGVDSTLKIQPAKLEDSAVYLCASSLSAQGKWETQYFGPGTRLLVL.

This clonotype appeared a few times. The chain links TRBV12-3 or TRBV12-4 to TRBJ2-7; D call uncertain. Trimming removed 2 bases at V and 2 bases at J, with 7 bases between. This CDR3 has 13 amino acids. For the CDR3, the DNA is TGTGCCAGCAGTTTAATGGGTCCCTACGAGCAGTACTTC. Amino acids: CASSLMGPYEQYF.

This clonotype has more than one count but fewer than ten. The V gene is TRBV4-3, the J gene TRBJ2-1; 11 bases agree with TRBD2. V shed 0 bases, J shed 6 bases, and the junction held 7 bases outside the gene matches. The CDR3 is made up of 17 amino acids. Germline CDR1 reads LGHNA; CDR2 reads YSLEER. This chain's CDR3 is CASSQDETSGEFNEQFF. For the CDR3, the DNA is TGCGCCAGCAGCCAAGATGAGACTAGCGGGGAGTTCAATGAGCAGTTCTTC.

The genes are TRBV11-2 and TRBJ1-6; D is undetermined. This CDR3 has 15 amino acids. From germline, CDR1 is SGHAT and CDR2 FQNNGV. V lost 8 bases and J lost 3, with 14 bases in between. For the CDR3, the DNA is TGTGCCAGCGCCGTGACGGGCGTCTATAATTCACCCCTCCACTTT. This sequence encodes CASAVTGVYNSPLHF.

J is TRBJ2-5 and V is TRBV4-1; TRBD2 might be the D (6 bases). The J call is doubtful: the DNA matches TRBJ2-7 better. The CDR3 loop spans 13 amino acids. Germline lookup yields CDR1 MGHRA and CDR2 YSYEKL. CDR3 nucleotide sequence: TGCGCCAGCAGCAGAGAGGGACTTTACGAGCAGTACTTC. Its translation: CASSREGLYEQYF.

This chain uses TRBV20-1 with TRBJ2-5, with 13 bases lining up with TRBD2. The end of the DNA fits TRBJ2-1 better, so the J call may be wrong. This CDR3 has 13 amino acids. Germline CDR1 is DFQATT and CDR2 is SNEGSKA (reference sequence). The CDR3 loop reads CSARGLAGYEQFF. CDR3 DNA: TGCAGTGCTCGGGGACTAGCGGGATATGAGCAGTTCTTC.

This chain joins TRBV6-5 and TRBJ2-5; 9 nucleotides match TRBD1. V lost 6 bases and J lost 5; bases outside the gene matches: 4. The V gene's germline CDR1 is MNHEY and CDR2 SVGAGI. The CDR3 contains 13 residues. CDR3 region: CASRWTGEETQYF. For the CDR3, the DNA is TGTGCCAGCAGGTGGACAGGGGAGGAGACCCAGTACTTC.

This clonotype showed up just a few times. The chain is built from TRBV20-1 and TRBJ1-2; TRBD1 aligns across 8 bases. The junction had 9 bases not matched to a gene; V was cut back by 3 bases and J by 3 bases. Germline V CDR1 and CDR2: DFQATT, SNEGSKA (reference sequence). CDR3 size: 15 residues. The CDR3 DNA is TGCAGTGCTAGCGCAGGGGGCGGAGGCGACTATGGCTACACCTTC. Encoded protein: CSASAGGGGDYGYTF.

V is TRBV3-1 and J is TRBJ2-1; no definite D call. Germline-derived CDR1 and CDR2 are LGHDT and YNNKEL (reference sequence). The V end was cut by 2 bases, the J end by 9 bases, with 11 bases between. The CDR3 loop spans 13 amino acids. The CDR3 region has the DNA TGTGCCAGCAGCCAACTGACTCGTGGTGAGCAGTTCTTC. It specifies CASSQLTRGEQFF.

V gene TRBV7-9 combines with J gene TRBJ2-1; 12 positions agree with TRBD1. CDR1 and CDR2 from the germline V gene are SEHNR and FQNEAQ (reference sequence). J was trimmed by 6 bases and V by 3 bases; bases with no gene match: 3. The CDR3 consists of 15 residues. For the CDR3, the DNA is TGTGCCAGCAGCTTGGGACAGGGGGCCTTCAATGAGCAGTTCTTC. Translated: CASSLGQGAFNEQFF.

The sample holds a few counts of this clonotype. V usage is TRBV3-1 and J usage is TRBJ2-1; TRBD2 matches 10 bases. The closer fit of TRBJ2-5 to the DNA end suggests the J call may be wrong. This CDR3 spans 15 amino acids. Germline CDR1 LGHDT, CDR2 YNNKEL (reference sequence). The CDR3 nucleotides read TGTGCCAGCAGCCAATTAGCGGGAGGCCCAGAGACCCAGTACTTC. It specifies CASSQLAGGPETQYF.

The CDR3 DNA follows: TGCGCCAGCAGCCCCGGACTAGCGGGAGCGCGGAATGAGCAGTTCTTC. It is translated as CASSPGLAGARNEQFF. The J gene is TRBJ2-1, the V gene TRBV4-1, with 13 nucleotides matching TRBD2. The length of the CDR3 is 16 residues. The germline V gene has CDR1 MGHRA and CDR2 YSYEKL. Unmatched junction bases numbered 7, after V lost 4 bases and J lost 7 bases.

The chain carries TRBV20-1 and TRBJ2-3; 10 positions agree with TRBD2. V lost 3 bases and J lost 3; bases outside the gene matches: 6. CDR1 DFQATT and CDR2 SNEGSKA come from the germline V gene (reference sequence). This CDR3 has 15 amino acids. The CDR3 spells CSARPRTSGTDTQYF. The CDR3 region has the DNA TGCAGTGCTAGGCCCCGGACTAGCGGTACAGATACGCAGTATTTT.

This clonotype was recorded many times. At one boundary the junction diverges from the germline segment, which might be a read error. The CDR3 DNA reads as TGTGCCAGCAGCTTGAGTTTGGAGACCCAGTACTTC. Its protein is CASSLSLETQYF. The chain uses TRBV5-1 and TRBJ2-5; no reliable D call. The CDR3 totals 12 residues. CDR1 is SGHRS, CDR2 YFSETQ, per germline.

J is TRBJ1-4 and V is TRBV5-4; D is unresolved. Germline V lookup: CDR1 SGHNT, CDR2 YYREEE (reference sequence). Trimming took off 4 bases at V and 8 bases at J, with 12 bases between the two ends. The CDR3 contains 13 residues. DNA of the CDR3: TGTGCCAGCAGCGAGATACGCAGGGAAAAACTGTTTTTT. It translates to CASSEIRREKLFF.

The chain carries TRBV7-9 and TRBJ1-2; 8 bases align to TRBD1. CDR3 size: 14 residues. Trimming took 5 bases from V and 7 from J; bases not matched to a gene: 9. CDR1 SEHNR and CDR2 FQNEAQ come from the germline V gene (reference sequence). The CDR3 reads CASSLEGTGCGYTF. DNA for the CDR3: TGTGCCAGCAGCCTCGAGGGGACAGGCTGTGGCTACACCTTC.

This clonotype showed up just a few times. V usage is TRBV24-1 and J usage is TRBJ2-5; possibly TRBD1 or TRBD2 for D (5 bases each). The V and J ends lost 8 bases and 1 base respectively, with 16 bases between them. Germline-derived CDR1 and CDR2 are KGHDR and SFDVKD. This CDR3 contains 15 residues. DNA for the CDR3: TGTGCCACCACCGCCCCGGGACGGCTCCAAGAGACCCAGTACTTC. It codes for CATTAPGRLQETQYF.

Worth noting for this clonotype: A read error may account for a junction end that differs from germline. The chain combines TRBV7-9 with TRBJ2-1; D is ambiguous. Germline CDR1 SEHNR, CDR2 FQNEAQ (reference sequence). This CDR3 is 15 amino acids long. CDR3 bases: TGTGCCAGTAGCTTAGCCCGAACCCCTTACAATGAGCAGTTCTTC. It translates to CASSLARTPYNEQFF.

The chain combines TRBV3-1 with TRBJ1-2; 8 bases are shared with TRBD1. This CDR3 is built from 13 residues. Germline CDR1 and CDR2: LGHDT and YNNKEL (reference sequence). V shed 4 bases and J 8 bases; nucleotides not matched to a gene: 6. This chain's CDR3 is CASSRQGILGYTF. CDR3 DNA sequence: TGTGCCAGCAGCCGACAGGGGATTCTAGGCTACACCTTC.